Sequencing of this T cell receptor beta chain was carried out in a study of response to subunit inactivated influenza vaccine (dated by TCRdb to the late 2010s). Regarding the study in general: Deep quantitative T cell receptor repertoire profiling was used in the study to track responses to a trivalent subunit inactivated influenza vaccine. The paper's findings and limits, for the study overall: According to the authors, only a limited number of new T cells may be recruited by each seasonal influenza vaccination.

V was cut back by 4 bases and J by 7 bases, leaving a gap of 8 bases between them. Measured from the cysteine to the phenylalanine, the CDR3 is 13 residues long. The retained sequence is limited to the CDR3, 39 bases, with the frame set at the first base. CDR1 and CDR2 are drawn from the germline V gene: SGHDN, FVKESK. Preparation of the library involved RT-PCR. The sequencer listed for this sample is Illumina HiSeq 2500. TCRdb applied fastp at Q25 and MiXCR to the public reads, then kept only in-frame beta chains. For every CDR3 protein sequence, its rows merge into one entry that carries the most common genes and DNA. The sample data list almost 250,000 distinct CDR3 sequences, and approximately 12% of these were observed just once. Approximately 8.3% of the sample is held by the ten biggest clonotypes. This clonotype appeared many times. Its antigen remains undetermined. Base qualities were left out, and no much larger clone turns up one base away.

The sequence links TRBV14 to TRBJ1-6; matching of 6 bases hints at TRBD1 as the D gene. The receptor was derived from a man aged 50 to 59 who received an inactivated influenza vaccine. Donor details come from another sample of the same person, matched by shared clones. The sample was non-naive T cells sorted from PBMCs, taken 14 to 15 days before vaccination. Reading the label with the study, this specimen's cell subset or site is: memory T cell fraction. The CDR3 corresponds to CASSRQANSPLHF. The DNA sequence reads TGTGCCAGCAGCCGACAGGCAAATTCACCCCTCCACTTT. This CDR3, with the reference TRBV14 and TRBJ1-6 proteins standing in past its ends, gives the full variable domain EAGVTQFPSHSVIEKGQTVTLRCDPISGHDNLYWYRRVMGKEIKFLLHFVKESKQDESGMPNNRFLAERTGGTYSTLKVQPAELEDSGVYFCASSRQANSPLHFGNGTRLTVT.